This paragraph reports one TCR beta chain. Antigen unknown. The CDR3 contains 13 residues. Germline V gives CDR1 SNHLY, CDR2 FYNNEI. Trimming cost V 5 bases and J 9 bases, with 14 bases left between them. This table comes from immunoSEQ multiplex PCR, and its TCRdb copy is limited to in-frame clones, with some not included. The sample consists of tens of thousands of clones, approximately 76% of them appearing once. In the ViraFEST assay, antigen-specific CD4+ clonotypes were identified by expansion after peptide-pool stimulation. Isolating CD4+ T cells followed approximately 9 days of culture. The cohort was immunized with two doses of either the BNT162b2 or mRNA-1273 vaccine. Cultures used 2 million to 2.5 million PBMC per well, 9 to 10 IU/ml IL-2 and around 10 ug/ml peptides. The record originates from a study of vaccination effects on CD4 cells after COVID-19. Study at large: After the second dose, samples were taken at median day 72.

Findings and limits, study-wide: There was marked clonal contraction among infection- and vaccine-induced clones late after vaccination.

The sequencing used CD4+ T cells from PBMCs cultured with HCoV-229E spike peptides, collected after COVID-19 vaccination. The chain recombines TRBV2 with TRBJ2-1, with D perhaps TRBD2 (6 bases). The TCR sequence derives from a human donor who received a COVID-19 vaccine. For the CDR3, the DNA is TGTGCCAGCAGTCGGGACTTCGTCGGTGAGCAGTTCTTC. This encodes CASSRDFVGEQFF.